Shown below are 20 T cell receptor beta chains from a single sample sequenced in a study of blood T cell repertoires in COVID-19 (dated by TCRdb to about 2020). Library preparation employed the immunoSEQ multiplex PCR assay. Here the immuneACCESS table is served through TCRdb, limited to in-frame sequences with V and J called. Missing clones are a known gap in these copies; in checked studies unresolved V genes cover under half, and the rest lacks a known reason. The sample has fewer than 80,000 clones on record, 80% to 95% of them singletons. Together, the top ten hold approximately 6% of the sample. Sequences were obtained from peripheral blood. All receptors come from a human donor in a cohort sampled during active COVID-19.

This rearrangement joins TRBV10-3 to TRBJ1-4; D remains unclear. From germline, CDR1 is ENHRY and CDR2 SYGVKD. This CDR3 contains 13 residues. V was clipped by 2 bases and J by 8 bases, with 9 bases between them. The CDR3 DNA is TGTGCCATCAGTGAGGAGGCCCAAGAAAAACTGTTTTTT. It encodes CAISEEAQEKLFF.

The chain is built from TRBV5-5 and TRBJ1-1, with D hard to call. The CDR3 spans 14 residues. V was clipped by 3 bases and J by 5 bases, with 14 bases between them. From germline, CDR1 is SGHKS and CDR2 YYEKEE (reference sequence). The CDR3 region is CASSSLPGGTEAFF. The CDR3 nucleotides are TGTGCCAGCAGCTCACTCCCGGGAGGGACTGAAGCTTTCTTT.

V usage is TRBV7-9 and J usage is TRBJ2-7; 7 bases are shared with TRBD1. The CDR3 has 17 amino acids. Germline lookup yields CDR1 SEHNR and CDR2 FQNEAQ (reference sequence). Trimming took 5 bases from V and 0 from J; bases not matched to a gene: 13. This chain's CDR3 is CASSPEDRVRNSYEQYF. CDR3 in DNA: TGTGCCAGCAGCCCTGAAGACAGGGTTAGGAACTCCTACGAGCAGTACTTC.

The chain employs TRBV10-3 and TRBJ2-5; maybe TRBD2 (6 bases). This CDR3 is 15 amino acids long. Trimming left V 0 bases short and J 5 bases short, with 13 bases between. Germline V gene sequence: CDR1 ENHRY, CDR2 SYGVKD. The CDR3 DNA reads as TGTGCCATCAGTGAGTCTGGCGGGGTGCAGGAGACCCAGTACTTC. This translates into CAISESGGVQETQYF.

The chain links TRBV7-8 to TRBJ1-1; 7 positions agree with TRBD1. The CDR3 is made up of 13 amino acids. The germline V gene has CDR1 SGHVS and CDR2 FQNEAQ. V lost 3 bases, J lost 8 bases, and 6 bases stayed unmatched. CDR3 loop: CASSFRTGLEAFF. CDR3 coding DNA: TGTGCCAGCAGCTTCCGGACAGGATTAGAAGCTTTCTTT.

The CDR3 sequence is CASSLLVGADYGYTF. CDR3 in DNA: TGCGCCAGCAGCTTGTTGGTAGGGGCAGACTATGGCTACACCTTC. The V call is TRBV5-1, the J call TRBJ1-2; perhaps TRBD1 as D (5 bases). V was clipped by 1 base and J by 3 bases, with 13 bases between them. CDR3 length: 15 amino acids. Germline V gives CDR1 SGHRS, CDR2 YFSETQ. The entire variable domain, with the rest obtained from reference TRBV5-1 and TRBJ1-2, is as follows: KAGVTQTPRYLIKTRGQQVTLSCSPISGHRSVSWYQQTPGQGLQFLFEYFSETQRNKGNFPGRFSGRQFSNSRSEMNVSTLELGDSALYLCASSLLVGADYGYTFGSGTRLTVV.

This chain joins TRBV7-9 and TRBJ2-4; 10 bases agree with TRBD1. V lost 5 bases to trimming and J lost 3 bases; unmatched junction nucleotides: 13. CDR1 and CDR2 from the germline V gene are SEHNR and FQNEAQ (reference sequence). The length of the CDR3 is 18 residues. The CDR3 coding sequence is TGTGCCAGCAGCCCGCAGACAGGGGGCGAGTCAGTCAAAAACATTCAGTACTTC. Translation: CASSPQTGGESVKNIQYF.

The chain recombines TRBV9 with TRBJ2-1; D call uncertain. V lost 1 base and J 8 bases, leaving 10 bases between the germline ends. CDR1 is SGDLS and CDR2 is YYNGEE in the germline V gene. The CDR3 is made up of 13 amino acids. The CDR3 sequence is CASSVLLGYEQFF. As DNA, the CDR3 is TGTGCCAGCAGCGTATTGTTGGGCTATGAGCAGTTCTTC.

The DNA for the CDR3 is TGTGCCAGCAGCCCTGGTCGAGTCGCCTTAGCCTACGAGCAGTACTTC. Its translation is CASSPGRVALAYEQYF. The chain is built from TRBV7-9 and TRBJ2-7; D remains ambiguous. The V end lost 5 bases, the J end lost 2 bases, and 19 bases lay between the germline ends. The CDR3 extends over 16 amino acids. The V gene's germline CDR1 is SEHNR and CDR2 FQNEAQ (reference sequence).

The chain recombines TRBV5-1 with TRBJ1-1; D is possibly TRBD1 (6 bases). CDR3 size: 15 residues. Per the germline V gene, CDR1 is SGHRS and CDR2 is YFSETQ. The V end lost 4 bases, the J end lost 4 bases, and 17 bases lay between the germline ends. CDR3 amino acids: CASSLNGVRGTEAFF. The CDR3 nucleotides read TGCGCCAGCAGCCTAAATGGCGTCAGGGGCACTGAAGCTTTCTTT. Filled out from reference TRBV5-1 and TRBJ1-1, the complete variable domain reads KAGVTQTPRYLIKTRGQQVTLSCSPISGHRSVSWYQQTPGQGLQFLFEYFSETQRNKGNFPGRFSGRQFSNSRSEMNVSTLELGDSALYLCASSLNGVRGTEAFFGQGTRLTVV.

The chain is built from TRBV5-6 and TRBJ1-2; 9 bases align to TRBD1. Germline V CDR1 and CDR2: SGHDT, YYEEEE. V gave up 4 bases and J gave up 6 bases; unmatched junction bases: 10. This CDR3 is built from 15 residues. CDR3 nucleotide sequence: TGTGCCAGCAGCATCAAACAGGGGGCTGTGGATGGCTACACCTTC. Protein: CASSIKQGAVDGYTF.

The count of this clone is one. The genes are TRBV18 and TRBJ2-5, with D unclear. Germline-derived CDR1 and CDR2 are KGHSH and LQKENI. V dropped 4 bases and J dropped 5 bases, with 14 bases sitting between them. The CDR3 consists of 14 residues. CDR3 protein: CASSRTGREETQYF. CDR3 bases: TGTGCCAGCTCACGTACGGGTCGAGAGGAGACCCAGTACTTC.

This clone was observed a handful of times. CDR3 in amino acids: CASMDRGYEQYF. The DNA for the CDR3 is TGTGCCAGCATGGACAGGGGCTACGAGCAGTACTTC. V usage is TRBV25-1 and J usage is TRBJ2-7; TRBD1 matches 9 bases. This CDR3 has 12 amino acids. V shed 7 bases, J shed 3 bases, and the junction held 1 base outside the gene matches. CDR1 is MGHDK and CDR2 is SYGVNS in the germline V gene.

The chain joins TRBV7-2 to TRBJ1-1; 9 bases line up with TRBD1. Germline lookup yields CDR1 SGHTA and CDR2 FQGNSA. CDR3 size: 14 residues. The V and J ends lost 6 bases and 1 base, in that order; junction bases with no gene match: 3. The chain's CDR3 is CASRRDRANTEAFF. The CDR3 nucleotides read TGTGCCAGCAGGCGGGACAGGGCGAACACTGAAGCTTTCTTT.

The CDR3 loop reads CASSLTTGYQETQYF. The CDR3, as DNA: TGTGCCAGCAGCTTAACGACAGGATACCAAGAGACCCAGTACTTC. The chain employs TRBV7-3 and TRBJ2-5; possible D gene TRBD1, 6 bases. The CDR3 spans 15 residues. The V end was cut by 0 bases, the J end by 0 bases, with 8 bases between. Germline CDR1 reads SGHTA; CDR2 reads FQGTGA.

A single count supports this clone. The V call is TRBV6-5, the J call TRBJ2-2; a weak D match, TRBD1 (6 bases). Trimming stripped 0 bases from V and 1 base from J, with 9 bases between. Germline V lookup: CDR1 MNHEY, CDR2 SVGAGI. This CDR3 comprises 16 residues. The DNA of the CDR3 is TGTGCCAGCAGTTACTCGAGGGGGAAGAACACCGGGGAGCTGTTTTTT. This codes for CASSYSRGKNTGELFF.

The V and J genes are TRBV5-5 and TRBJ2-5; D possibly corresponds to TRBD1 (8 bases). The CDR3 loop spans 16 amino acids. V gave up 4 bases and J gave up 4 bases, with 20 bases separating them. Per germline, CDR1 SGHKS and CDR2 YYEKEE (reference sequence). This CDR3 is CASSPDREGGAETQYF. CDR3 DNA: TGTGCCAGCAGCCCGGACAGGGAGGGAGGTGCAGAGACCCAGTACTTC.

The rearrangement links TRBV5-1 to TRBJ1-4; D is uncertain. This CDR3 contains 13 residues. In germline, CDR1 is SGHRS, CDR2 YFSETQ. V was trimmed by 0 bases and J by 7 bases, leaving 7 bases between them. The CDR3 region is CASSLGRSEKLFF. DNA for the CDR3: TGCGCCAGCAGCTTGGGGAGAAGTGAAAAACTGTTTTTT.

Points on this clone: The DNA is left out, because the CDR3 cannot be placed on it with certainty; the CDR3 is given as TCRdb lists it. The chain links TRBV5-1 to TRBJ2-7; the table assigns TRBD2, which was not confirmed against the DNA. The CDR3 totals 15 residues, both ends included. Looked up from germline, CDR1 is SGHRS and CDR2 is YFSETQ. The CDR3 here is CASSFGPGSVYEQYF.

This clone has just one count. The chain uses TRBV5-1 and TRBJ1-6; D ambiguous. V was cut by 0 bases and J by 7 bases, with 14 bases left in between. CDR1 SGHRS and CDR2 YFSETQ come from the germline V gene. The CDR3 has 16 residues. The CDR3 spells CASSLVSGEVNSPLHF. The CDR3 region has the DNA TGCGCCAGCAGCTTGGTCTCTGGGGAGGTCAATTCACCCCTCCACTTT.